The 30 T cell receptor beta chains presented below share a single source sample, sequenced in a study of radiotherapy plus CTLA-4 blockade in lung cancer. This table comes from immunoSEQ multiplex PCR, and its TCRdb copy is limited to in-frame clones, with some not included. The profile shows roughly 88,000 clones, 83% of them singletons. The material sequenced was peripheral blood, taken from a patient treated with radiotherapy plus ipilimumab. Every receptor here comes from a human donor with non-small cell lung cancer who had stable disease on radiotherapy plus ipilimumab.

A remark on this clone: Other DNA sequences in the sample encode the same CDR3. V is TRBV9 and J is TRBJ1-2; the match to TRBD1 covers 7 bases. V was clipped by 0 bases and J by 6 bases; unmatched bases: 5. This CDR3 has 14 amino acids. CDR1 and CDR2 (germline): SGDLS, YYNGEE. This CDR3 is CASSVGSGGDGYTF. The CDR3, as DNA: TGTGCCAGCAGCGTAGGGTCAGGGGGAGATGGCTACACCTTC.

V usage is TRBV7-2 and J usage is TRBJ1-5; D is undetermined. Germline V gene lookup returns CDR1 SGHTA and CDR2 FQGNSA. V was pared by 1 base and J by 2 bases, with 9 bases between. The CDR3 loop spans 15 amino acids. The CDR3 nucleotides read TGTGCCAGCAGCTTAGGCGGTACGGGCAATCAGCCCCAGCATTTT. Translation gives CASSLGGTGNQPQHF.

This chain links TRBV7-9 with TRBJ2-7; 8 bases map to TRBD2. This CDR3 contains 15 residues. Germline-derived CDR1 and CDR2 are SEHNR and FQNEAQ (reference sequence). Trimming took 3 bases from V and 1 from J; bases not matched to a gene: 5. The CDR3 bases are TGTGCCAGCAGCTTGCGGGGGGCACGTTCCTACGAGCAGTACTTC. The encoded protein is CASSLRGARSYEQYF.

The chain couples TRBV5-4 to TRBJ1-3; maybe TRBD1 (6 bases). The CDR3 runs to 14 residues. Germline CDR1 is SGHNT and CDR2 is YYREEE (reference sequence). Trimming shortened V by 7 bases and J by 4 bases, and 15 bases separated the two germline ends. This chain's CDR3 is CASHPRGRGNTIYF. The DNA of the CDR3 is TGTGCCAGCCATCCCAGGGGAAGGGGAAACACCATATATTTT.

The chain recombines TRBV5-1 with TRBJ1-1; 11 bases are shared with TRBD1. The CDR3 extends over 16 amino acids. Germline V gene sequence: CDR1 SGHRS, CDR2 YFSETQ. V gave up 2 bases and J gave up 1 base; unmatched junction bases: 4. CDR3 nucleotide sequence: TGCGCCAGCAGCTTTGCAGGGACAGGGGGGAACACTGAAGCTTTCTTT. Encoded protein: CASSFAGTGGNTEAFF.

CDR3 DNA sequence: TGTGCCAGCAGTGAAGCCGGCAGGGGGGGAGCTTTCTTT. Residues: CASSEAGRGGAFF. This chain connects TRBV2 to TRBJ1-1; 7 bases fit TRBD1. The CDR3 covers 13 residues. Germline CDR1 SNHLY, CDR2 FYNNEI. The J segment lost 10 bases and the V segment lost 0 bases, leaving 5 bases of the junction unmatched.

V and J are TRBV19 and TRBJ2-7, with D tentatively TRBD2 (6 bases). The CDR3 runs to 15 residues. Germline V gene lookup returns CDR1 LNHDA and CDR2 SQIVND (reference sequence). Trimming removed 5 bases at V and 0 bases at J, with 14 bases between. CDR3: CASSAPAGTSYEQYF. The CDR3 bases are TGTGCCAGTAGTGCCCCTGCGGGGACCTCCTACGAGCAGTACTTC.

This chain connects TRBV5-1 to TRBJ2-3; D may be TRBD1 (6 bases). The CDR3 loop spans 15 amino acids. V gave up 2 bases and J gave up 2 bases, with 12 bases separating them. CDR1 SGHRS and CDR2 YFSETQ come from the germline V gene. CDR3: CASSFQAGVTDTQYF. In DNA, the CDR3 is TGCGCCAGCAGCTTTCAGGCAGGGGTCACAGATACGCAGTATTTT.

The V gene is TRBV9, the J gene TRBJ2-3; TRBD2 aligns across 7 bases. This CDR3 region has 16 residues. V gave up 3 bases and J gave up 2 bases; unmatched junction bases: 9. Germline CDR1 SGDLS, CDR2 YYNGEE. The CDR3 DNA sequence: TGTGCCAGCAGCGCCAGACTAGCAGAAGACACAGATACGCAGTATTTT. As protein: CASSARLAEDTDTQYF.

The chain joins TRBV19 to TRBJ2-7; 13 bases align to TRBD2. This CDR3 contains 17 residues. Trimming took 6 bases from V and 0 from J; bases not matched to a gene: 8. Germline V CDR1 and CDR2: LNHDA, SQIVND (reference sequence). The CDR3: CASSLLAGGLNSYEQYF. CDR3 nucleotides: TGTGCCAGTAGCTTACTAGCGGGAGGGCTAAACTCCTACGAGCAGTACTTC.

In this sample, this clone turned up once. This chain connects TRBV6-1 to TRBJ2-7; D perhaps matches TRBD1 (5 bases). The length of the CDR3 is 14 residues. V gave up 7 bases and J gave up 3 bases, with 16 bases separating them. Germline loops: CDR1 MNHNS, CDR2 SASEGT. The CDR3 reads CASTQGADYYEQYF. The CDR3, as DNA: TGTGCCAGCACCCAAGGGGCAGATTACTACGAGCAGTACTTC.

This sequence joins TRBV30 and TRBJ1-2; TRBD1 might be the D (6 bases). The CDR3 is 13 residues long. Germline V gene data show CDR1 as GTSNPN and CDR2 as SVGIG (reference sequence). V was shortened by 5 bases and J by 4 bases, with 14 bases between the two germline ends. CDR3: CAWGIQGIYGYTF. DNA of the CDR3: TGTGCCTGGGGCATCCAGGGGATCTATGGCTACACCTTC.

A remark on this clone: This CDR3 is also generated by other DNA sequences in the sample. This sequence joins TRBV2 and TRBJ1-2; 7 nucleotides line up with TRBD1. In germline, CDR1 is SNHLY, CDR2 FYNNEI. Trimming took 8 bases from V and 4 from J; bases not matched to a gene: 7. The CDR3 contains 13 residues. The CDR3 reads CASRGTASYGYTF. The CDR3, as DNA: TGTGCCAGCCGGGGGACAGCCTCCTATGGCTACACCTTC.

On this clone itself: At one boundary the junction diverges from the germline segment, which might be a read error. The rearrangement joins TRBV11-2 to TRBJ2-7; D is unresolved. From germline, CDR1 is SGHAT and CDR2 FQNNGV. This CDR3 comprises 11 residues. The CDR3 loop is CASSLSAAPHF. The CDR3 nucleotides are TGTGCCAGCAGCTTATCGGCAGCACCCCACTTC.

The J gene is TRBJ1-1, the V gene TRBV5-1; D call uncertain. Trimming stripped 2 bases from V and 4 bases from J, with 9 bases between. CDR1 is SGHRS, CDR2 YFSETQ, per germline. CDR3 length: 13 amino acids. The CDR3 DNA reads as TGCGCCAGCAGCTTAGGAGTGGGCACTGAAGCTTTCTTT. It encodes CASSLGVGTEAFF.

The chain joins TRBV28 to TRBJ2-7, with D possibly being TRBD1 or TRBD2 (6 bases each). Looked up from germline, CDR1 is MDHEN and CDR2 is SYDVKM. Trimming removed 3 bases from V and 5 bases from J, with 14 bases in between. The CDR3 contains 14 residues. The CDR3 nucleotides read TGTGCCAGCAGTTTTCCCGGGGGCGGCGACGAGCAGTACTTC. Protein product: CASSFPGGGDEQYF.

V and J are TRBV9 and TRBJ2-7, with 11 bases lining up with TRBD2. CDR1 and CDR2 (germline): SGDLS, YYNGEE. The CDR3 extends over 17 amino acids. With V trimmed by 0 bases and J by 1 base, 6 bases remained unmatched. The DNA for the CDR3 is TGTGCCAGCAGCGTAGATCAGGGACTAGCGGCTTCCTACGAGCAGTACTTC. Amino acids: CASSVDQGLAASYEQYF.

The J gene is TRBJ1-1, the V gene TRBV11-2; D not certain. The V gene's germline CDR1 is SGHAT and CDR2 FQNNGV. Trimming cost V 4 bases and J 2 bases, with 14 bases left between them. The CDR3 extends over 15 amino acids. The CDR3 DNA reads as TGTGCCAGCAGCTCCCTCGGCTTGCCCAACACTGAAGCTTTCTTT. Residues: CASSSLGLPNTEAFF.

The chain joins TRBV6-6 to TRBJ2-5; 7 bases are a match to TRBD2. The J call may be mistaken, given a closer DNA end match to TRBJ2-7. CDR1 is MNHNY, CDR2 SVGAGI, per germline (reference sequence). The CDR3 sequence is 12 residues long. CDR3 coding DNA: TGTGCCAGCAGTAGGGAGGGCTACGAGCAGTACTTC. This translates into CASSREGYEQYF.

The CDR3 spells CASSGTGRNTIYF. The CDR3 DNA reads TGTGCCAGCAGCGGGACAGGGAGAAACACCATATATTTT. The chain recombines TRBV9 with TRBJ1-3; 8 bases agree with TRBD1. Germline values: CDR1 SGDLS, CDR2 YYNGEE. V lost 3 bases to trimming and J lost 5 bases; unmatched junction nucleotides: 1. The CDR3 consists of 13 residues.

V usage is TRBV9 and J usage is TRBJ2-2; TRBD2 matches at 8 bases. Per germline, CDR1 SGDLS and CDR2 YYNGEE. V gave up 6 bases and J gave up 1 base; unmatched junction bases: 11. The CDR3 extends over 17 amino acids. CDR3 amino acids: CASTLGSGSLNTGELFF. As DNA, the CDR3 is TGTGCCAGCACCCTGGGGAGCGGGAGCCTGAACACCGGGGAGCTGTTTTTT.

As DNA, the CDR3 is TGCGCCAGCCGGGACAGGGGGCTCAGCACAGATACGCAGTATTTT. Amino acids: CASRDRGLSTDTQYF. The V call is TRBV5-1, the J call TRBJ2-3; 12 positions agree with TRBD1. The CDR3 sequence is 15 residues long. Germline V gene data show CDR1 as SGHRS and CDR2 as YFSETQ. V was clipped by 7 bases and J by 0 bases; unmatched bases: 3.

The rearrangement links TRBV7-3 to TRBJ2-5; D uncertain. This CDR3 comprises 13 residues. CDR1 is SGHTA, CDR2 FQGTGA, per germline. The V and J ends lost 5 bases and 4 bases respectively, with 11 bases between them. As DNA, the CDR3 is TGTGCCAGCAGCCAGTTCCTAGGAGAGACCCAGTACTTC. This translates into CASSQFLGETQYF.

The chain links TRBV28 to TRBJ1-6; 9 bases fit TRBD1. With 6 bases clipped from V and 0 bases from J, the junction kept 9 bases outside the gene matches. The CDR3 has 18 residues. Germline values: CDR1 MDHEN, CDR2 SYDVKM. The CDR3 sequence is CASRPDRGLSSYNSPLHF. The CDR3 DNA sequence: TGTGCCAGCAGGCCGGACAGGGGATTATCCTCCTATAATTCACCCCTCCACTTT. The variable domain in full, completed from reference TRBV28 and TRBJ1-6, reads DVKVTQSSRYLVKRTGEKVFLECVQDMDHENMFWYRQDPGLGLRLIYFSYDVKMKEKGDIPEGYSVSREKKERFSLILESASTNQTSMYLCASRPDRGLSSYNSPLHFGNGTRLTVT.

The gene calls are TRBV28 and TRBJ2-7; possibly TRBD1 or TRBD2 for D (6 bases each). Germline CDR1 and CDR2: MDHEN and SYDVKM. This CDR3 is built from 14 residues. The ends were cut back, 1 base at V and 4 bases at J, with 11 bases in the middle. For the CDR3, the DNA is TGTGCCAGCAGTTTATTAGGGGGGCCGTACGAGCAGTACTTC. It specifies CASSLLGGPYEQYF.

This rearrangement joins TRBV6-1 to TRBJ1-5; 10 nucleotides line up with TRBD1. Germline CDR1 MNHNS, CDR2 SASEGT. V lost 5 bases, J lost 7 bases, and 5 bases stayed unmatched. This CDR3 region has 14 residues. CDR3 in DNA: TGTGCCAGCAGTTCGACAGGGGGCGTGCAGCCCCAGCATTTT. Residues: CASSSTGGVQPQHF.

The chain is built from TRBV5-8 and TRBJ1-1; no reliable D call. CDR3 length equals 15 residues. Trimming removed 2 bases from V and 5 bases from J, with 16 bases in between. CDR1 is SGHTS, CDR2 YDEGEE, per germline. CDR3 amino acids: CASSFITGVGTEAFF. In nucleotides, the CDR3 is TGTGCCAGCAGCTTCATCACCGGGGTGGGAACTGAAGCTTTCTTT.

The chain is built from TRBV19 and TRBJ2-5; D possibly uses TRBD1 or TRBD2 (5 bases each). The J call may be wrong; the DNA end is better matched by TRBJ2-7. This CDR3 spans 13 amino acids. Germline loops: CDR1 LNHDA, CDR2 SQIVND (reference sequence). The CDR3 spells CASSPGPAYEQYF. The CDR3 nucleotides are TGTGCCAGTAGTCCGGGGCCAGCCTACGAGCAGTACTTC.

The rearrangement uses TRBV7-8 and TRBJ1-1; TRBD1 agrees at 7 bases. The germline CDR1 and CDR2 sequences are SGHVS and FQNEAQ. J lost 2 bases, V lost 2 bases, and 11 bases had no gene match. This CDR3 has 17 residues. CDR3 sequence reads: CASSLKVTRTGNTEAFF. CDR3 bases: TGTGCCAGCAGCTTAAAGGTCACTCGGACAGGCAACACTGAAGCTTTCTTT.

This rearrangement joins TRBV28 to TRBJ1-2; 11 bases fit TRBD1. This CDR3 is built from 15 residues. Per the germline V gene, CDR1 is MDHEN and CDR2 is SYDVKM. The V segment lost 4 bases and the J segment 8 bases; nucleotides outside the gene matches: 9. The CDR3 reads CASSSPAGTGGGYTF. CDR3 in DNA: TGTGCCAGCAGTTCACCCGCCGGGACAGGGGGAGGCTACACCTTC.